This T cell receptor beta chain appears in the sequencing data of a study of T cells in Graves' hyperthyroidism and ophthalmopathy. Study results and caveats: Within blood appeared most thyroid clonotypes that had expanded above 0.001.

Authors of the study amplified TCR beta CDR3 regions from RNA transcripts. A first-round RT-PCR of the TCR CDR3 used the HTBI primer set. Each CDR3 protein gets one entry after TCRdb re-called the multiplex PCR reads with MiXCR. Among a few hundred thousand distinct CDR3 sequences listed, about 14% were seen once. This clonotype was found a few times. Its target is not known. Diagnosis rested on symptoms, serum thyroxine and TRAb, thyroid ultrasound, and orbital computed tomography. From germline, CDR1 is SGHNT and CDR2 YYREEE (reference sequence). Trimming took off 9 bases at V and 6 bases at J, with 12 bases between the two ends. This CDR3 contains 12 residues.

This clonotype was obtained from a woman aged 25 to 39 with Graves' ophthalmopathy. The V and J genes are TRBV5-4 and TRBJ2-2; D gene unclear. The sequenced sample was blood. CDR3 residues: CATGLAAGELFF. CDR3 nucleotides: TGTGCCACCGGCCTGGCGGCCGGGGAGCTGTTTTTT.